This T cell receptor beta chain was sequenced in a study of shared clonotypes between healthy human individuals. Whole-study results and caveats: Measured sharing among donors was expected to vary with sequencing depth. In a few donors, around 5% of naive CD4 clonotypes appeared in common.

Sequencing was performed with immunoSEQ multiplex PCR; in TCRdb, only in-frame clones are kept and a portion is missing. The sample has 1.5 million to 2.5 million clones, about 95% seen once; the top ten hold 0.95% to 1.5%. In this sample, this clone turned up once. The antigen is unknown. Naive CD8 cells were CD45RO-negative, positively selected for CCR7, excluding terminally differentiated effector memory CD45RA+ cells. There are 13 residues in the CDR3. The V gene's germline CDR1 is SQVTM and CDR2 ANQGSEA. V shed 7 bases, J shed 5 bases, and the junction held 10 bases outside the gene matches. The chain couples TRBV29-1 to TRBJ2-5; 7 nucleotides align to TRBD2. This sequence was found in a man aged 18 to 29 in good health. Input material: naive CD8+ T cells sorted from blood. The CDR3 region is CSAQGGIEETQYF. The CDR3 coding sequence is TGCAGCGCCCAGGGAGGGATTGAGGAGACCCAGTACTTC.